This entry concerns a single T cell receptor (beta chain). TCRdb's copy holds only in-frame clones and misses some; the assay was immunoSEQ multiplex PCR. This table has about 300,000 clones, 80% to 90% appearing once. These data come from a study of blood T cell repertoires in COVID-19. Study information: The United States, Italy and Spain were the sources of the acute and convalescent COVID-19 samples. PBMCs, B-cell-depleted T cells, or T cells provided the cDNA or gDNA that made up the material.

V was pared by 6 bases and J by 9 bases, with 8 bases of the junction left unmatched. CDR3 length: 14 amino acids. Germline CDR1 MNHEY, CDR2 SVGAGI. Sequenced sample: peripheral blood. The V call is TRBV6-5, the J call TRBJ2-1; 10 positions match TRBD2. This receptor was identified in a man aged 18 to 35 who had recovered from COVID-19. The CDR3 nucleotides are TGTGCCAGCAGGCCGGGACTAGCGAATCTTGAGCAGTTCTTC. It translates to CASRPGLANLEQFF.